What follows are 12 T cell receptor beta chains derived from one specimen sequenced in a study of blood T cells in healthy people across ages. The second PCR ran about 6 to 12 cycles with a sample-barcoded 5' primer and J-beta primers. TCRdb reprocessed the 5' RACE reads with MiXCR, giving one entry per CDR3 protein. This table has roughly 680,000 distinct CDR3 sequences, more than 40% appearing once. Sequenced material: blood. These receptors all stem from a woman aged 55-69 years in good health.

This rearrangement joins TRBV2 to TRBJ1-4, with TRBD1 identical over 10 bases. The CDR3 covers 15 residues. CDR1 is SNHLY and CDR2 is FYNNEI in the germline V gene. Trimming at V came to 4 bases and at J to 14 bases, leaving 13 bases not matched to a gene. The CDR3 here is CASSAAGTGAQRLFF. CDR3 DNA: TGTGCCAGCAGTGCAGCCGGGACAGGGGCTCAGCGTCTGTTTTTT.

The chain uses TRBV6-2 or TRBV6-3 and TRBJ2-7; 7 nucleotides agree with TRBD1. The junction had 5 bases not matched to a gene; V was cut back by 2 bases and J by 4 bases. The CDR3 sequence is 14 residues long. Per the germline V gene, CDR1 is MNHEY and CDR2 is SVGEGT. In DNA, the CDR3 is TGTGCCAGCAGTTACCAAGGGACAGAATACGAGCAGTACTTC. Translated: CASSYQGTEYEQYF.

The chain uses TRBV5-6 and TRBJ1-1; D is unclear. The CDR3 is 12 amino acids. Trimming removed 1 base from V and 6 bases from J, with 7 bases in between. CDR1 and CDR2 from the germline V gene are SGHDT and YYEEEE. The CDR3 here is CASSLYGAEAFF. The CDR3 bases are TGTGCCAGCAGCTTGTATGGGGCTGAAGCTTTCTTT.

CDR3 sequence reads: CATSAPGRGNNEQFF. CDR3 bases: TGTGCCACCAGCGCTCCGGGGCGCGGAAACAATGAGCAGTTCTTC. The chain couples TRBV24-1 to TRBJ2-1, with D possibly being TRBD1 or TRBD2 (5 bases each). V shed 7 bases and J shed 5 bases, with 17 bases lying between them. This CDR3 region has 15 residues. From germline, CDR1 is KGHDR and CDR2 SFDVKD.

A note on this clonotype: One end of the junction varies from germline; a read error may be responsible. The chain has TRBV7-2 and TRBJ2-7; D not resolved. Germline loops: CDR1 SGHTA, CDR2 FQGNSA. This CDR3 has 12 amino acids. This CDR3 reads CASGLRTYEQYF. In DNA form, the CDR3 reads TGTGCCAGCGGCTTACGTACCTACGAGCAGTACTTC.

The chain is built from TRBV11-2 and TRBJ2-7, with D perhaps matching TRBD1 or TRBD2 (5 bases each). This CDR3 has 10 amino acids. Germline CDR1 reads SGHAT; CDR2 reads FQNNGV. Trimming pared 5 bases from V and 10 bases from J, leaving 9 bases between. CDR3 in DNA: TGTGCCAGCAGCCAGGGAGTACAGTACTTC. Translation: CASSQGVQYF.

This clonotype was picked up many times. The chain links TRBV29-1 to TRBJ1-4; possibly TRBD1 for D (5 bases). Germline assignment: CDR1 SQVTM and CDR2 ANQGSEA. V dropped 6 bases and J dropped 16 bases, with 18 bases sitting between them. The CDR3 is made up of 11 amino acids. The CDR3: CSVGGFGQRFF. For the CDR3, the DNA is TGCAGCGTCGGGGGATTCGGGCAGAGGTTTTTT.

The rearrangement links TRBV20-1 to TRBJ2-1; D is perhaps TRBD2 (6 bases). V was clipped by 0 bases and J by 4 bases, with 22 bases between them. CDR1 and CDR2 (germline): DFQATT, SNEGSKA (reference sequence). CDR3 length: 18 residues. As DNA, the CDR3 is TGCAGTGCTAGAGATCTCAGGCTTGGAGGGAGTAATTACAATGAGCAGTTCTTC. As protein: CSARDLRLGGSNYNEQFF.

The CDR3 region is CSAPRVAGHDEQFF. In nucleotides, the CDR3 is TGCAGTGCTCCCCGGGTAGCGGGCCACGATGAGCAGTTCTTC. The rearrangement links TRBV20-1 to TRBJ2-1; 7 nucleotides align to TRBD2. The CDR3 spans 14 residues. The V gene end was trimmed by 5 bases and the J gene end by 8 bases; junction bases not matched to a gene: 12. The germline V gene has CDR1 DFQATT and CDR2 SNEGSKA (reference sequence).

This clonotype has only a few counts. The V call is TRBV5-1, the J call TRBJ2-3; TRBD1 agrees at 7 bases. This CDR3 spans 14 amino acids. Trimming at V came to 2 bases and at J to 4 bases, leaving 4 bases not matched to a gene. Germline V lookup: CDR1 SGHRS, CDR2 YFSETQ. The CDR3 sequence: CASSFSQGADTQYF. Written as DNA, the CDR3 is TGCGCCAGCAGCTTTTCCCAGGGGGCAGATACGCAGTATTTT.

The chain carries TRBV7-9 and TRBJ1-2, with TRBD1 matching over 7 bases. The CDR3 has 16 amino acids. The J segment lost 6 bases and the V segment lost 7 bases, leaving 17 bases of the junction unmatched. Germline CDR1 reads SEHNR; CDR2 reads FQNEAQ (reference sequence). The CDR3 protein is CASNRGLIKDSDGYTF. CDR3 DNA: TGTGCCAGCAACAGGGGCTTGATTAAGGACAGCGATGGCTACACCTTC.

This clonotype was counted between two and nine times. This chain joins TRBV20-1 and TRBJ2-7; the D gene could be TRBD1 or TRBD2 (5 bases each). The germline V and J ends were trimmed by 3 bases and 1 base, with 16 bases remaining between them. This CDR3 comprises 15 residues. Germline CDR1 and CDR2: DFQATT and SNEGSKA (reference sequence). CDR3 DNA: TGCAGTGCTAGGAGGGTCCGGGACCCATCCTACGAGCAGTACTTC. Protein sequence: CSARRVRDPSYEQYF.